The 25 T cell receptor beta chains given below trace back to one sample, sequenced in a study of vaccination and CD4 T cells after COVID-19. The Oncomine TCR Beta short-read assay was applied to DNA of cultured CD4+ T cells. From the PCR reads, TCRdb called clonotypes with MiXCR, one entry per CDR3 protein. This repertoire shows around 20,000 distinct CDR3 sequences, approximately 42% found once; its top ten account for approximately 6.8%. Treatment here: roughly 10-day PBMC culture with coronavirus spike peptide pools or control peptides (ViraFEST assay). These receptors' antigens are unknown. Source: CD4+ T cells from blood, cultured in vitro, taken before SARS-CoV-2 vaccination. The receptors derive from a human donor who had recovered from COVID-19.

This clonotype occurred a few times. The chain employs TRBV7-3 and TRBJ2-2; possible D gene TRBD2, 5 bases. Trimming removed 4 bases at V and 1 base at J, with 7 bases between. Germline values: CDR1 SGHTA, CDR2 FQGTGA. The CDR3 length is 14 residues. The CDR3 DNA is TGTGCCAGCAGCTCCGGACTGAACACCGGGGAGCTGTTTTTT. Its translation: CASSSGLNTGELFF.

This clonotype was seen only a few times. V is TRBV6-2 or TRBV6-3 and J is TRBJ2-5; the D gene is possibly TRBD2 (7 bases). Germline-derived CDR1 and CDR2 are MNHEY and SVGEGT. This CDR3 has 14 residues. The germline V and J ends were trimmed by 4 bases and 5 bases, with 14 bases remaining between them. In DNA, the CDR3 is TGTGCCAGCAGTTGGGTCAGGGGAGGGGAGACCCAGTACTTC. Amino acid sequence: CASSWVRGGETQYF.

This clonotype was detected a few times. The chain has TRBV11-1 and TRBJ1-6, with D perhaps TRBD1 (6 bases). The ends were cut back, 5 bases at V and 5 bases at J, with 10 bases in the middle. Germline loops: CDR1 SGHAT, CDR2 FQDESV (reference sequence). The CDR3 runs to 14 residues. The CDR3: CASSLRGNNSPLHF. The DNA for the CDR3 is TGTGCCAGCAGCCTCAGGGGAAATAATTCACCCCTCCACTTT.

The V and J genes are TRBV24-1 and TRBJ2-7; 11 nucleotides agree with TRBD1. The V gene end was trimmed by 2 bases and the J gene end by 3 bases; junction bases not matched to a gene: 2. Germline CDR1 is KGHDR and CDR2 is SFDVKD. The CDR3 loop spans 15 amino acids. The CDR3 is CATSDSGTGGYEQYF. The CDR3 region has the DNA TGTGCCACCAGTGATTCCGGGACAGGGGGCTACGAGCAGTACTTC.

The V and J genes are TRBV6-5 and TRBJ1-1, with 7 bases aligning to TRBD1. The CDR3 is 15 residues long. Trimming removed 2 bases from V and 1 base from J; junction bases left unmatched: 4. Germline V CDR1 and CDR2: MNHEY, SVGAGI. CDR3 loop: CASSYAGQPNTEAFF. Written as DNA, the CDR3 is TGTGCCAGCAGTTACGCGGGACAGCCGAACACTGAAGCTTTCTTT.

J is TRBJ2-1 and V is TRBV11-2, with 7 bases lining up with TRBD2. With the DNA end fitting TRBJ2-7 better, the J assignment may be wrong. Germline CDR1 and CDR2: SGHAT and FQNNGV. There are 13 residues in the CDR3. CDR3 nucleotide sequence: TGTGCCAGCAGCTTAGTAACGGGGGGAGAGCAGTACTTC. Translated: CASSLVTGGEQYF.

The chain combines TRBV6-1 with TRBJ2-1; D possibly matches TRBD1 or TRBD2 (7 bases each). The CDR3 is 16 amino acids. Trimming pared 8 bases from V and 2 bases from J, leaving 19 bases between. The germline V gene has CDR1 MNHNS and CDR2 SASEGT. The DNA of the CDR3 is TGTGCCAGCTGGGGGAGGGGGCGGTTCGCCTACAATGAGCAGTTCTTC. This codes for CASWGRGRFAYNEQFF.

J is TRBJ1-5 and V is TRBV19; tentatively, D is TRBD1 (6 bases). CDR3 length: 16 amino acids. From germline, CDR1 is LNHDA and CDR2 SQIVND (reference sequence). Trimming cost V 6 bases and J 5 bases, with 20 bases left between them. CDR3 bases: TGTGCCAGTAGGCGCCAAACAGGGACGAGGGATCAGCCCCAGCATTTT. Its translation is CASRRQTGTRDQPQHF.

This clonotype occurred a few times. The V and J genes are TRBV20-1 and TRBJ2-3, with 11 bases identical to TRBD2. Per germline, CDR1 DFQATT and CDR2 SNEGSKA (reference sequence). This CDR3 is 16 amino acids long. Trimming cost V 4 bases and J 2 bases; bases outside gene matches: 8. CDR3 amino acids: CSANPRLAGPTDTQYF. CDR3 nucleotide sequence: TGCAGTGCTAACCCGAGACTAGCGGGGCCCACAGATACGCAGTATTTT.

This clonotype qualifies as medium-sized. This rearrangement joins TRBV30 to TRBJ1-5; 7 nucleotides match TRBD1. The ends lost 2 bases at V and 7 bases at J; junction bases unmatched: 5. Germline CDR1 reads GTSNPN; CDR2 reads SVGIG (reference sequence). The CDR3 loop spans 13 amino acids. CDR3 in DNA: TGTGCCTGGAGTCCAGGGGGTAGACAGCCCCAGCATTTT. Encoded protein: CAWSPGGRQPQHF.

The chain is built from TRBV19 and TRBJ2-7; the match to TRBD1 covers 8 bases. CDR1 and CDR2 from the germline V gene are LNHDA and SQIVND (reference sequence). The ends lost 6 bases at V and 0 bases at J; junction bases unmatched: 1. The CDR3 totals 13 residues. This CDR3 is CASSGQGSYEQYF. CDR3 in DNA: TGTGCCAGTAGCGGACAGGGCTCCTACGAGCAGTACTTC.

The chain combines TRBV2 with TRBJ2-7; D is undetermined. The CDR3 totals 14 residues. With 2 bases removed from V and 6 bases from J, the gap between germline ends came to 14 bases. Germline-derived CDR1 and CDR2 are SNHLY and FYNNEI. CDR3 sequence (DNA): TGTGCCAGCAGTGAATTTCGGCAGGTGAGCGAGCAGTACTTC. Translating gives CASSEFRQVSEQYF.

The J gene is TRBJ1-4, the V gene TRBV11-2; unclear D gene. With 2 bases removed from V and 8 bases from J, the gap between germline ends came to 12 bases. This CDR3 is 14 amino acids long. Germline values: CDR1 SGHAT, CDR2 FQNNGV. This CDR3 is CASSLNGLGEKLFF. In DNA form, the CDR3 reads TGTGCCAGCAGCTTAAATGGGTTGGGCGAAAAACTGTTTTTT.

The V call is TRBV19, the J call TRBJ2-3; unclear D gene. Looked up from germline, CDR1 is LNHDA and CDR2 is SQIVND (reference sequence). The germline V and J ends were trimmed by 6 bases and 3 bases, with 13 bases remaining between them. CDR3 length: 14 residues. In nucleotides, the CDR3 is TGTGCCAGTAGCCCCAGGAGTGCGACAGATACGCAGTATTTT. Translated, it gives CASSPRSATDTQYF.

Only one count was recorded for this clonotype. The CDR3 coding sequence is TGCGCCAGCAGCCAAGGGAAATTACAGGTTTCGGGGGCCGGTGAAAAACTGTTTTTT. Its protein product is CASSQGKLQVSGAGEKLFF. The J gene is TRBJ1-4, the V gene TRBV4-1, with D maybe TRBD1 (6 bases). The CDR3 is 19 residues long. The germline V gene encodes CDR1 MGHRA and CDR2 YSYEKL. Trimming took off 1 base at V and 7 bases at J, with 25 bases between the two ends.

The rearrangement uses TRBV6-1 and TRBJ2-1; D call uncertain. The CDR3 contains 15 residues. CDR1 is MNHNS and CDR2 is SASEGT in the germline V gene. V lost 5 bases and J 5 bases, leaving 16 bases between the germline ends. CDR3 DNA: TGTGCCAGCAGTCCCCGGTGGGGAACCGACAATGAGCAGTTCTTC. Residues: CASSPRWGTDNEQFF.

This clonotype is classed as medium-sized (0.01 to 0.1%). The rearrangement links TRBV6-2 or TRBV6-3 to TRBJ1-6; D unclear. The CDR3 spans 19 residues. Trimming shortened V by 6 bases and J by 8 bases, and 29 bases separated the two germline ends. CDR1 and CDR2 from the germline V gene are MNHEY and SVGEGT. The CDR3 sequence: CASSPARAAVPIGDSPLHF. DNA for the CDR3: TGTGCCAGCAGCCCCGCCCGGGCGGCGGTCCCAATAGGAGATTCACCCCTCCACTTT.

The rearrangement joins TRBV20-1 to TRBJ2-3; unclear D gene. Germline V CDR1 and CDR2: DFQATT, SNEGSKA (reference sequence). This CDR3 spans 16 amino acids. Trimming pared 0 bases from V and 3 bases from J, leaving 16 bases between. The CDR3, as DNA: TGCAGTGCTAGAGATCTCTTCAGCTACCCGACAGATACGCAGTATTTT. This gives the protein CSARDLFSYPTDTQYF.

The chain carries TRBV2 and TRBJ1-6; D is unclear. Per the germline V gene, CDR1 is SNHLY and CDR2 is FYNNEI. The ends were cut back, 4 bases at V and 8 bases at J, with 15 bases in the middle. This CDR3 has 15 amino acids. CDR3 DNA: TGTGCCAGCAGTGGCACGGGTCGCGAGGATTCACCCCTCCACTTT. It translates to CASSGTGREDSPLHF. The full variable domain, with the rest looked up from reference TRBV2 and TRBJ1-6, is EPEVTQTPSHQVTQMGQEVILRCVPISNHLYFYWYRQILGQKVEFLVSFYNNEISEKSEIFDDQFSVERPDGSNFTLKIRSTKLEDSAMYFCASSGTGREDSPLHFGNGTRLTVT.

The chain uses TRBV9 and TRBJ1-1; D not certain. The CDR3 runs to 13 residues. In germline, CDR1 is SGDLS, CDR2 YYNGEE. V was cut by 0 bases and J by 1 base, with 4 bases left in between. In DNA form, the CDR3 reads TGTGCCAGCAGCGTAGCCAGGAACACTGAAGCTTTCTTT. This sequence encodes CASSVARNTEAFF. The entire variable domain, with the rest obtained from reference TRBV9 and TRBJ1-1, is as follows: DSGVTQTPKHLITATGQRVTLRCSPRSGDLSVYWYQQSLDQGLQFLIQYYNGEERAKGNILERFSAQQFPDLHSELNLSSLELGDSALYFCASSVARNTEAFFGQGTRLTVV.

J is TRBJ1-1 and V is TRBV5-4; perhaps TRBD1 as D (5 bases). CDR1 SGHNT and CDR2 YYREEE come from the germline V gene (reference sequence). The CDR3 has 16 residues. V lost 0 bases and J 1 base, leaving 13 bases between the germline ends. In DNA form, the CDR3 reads TGTGCCAGCAGCTTGGAACAGGTTCGGGGGAACACTGAAGCTTTCTTT. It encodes CASSLEQVRGNTEAFF.

CDR3 nucleotides: TGTGCCAGCAGCTCCGATACAGAGGTCTACGAGCAGTACTTC. Its protein is CASSSDTEVYEQYF. The chain couples TRBV11-3 to TRBJ2-7, with unresolved D. Germline V CDR1 and CDR2: SGHNT, YENEEA. The V end was cut by 4 bases, the J end by 3 bases, with 13 bases between. The CDR3 length is 14 residues.

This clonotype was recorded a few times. CDR3 sequence reads: CASSLQGVTEAFF. In DNA, the CDR3 is TGCGCCAGCAGCTTACAGGGGGTCACTGAAGCTTTCTTT. The genes are TRBV5-1 and TRBJ1-1, with 8 bases matching TRBD1. The CDR3 runs 13 residues. V lost 2 bases and J lost 4; bases outside the gene matches: 1. CDR1 is SGHRS, CDR2 YFSETQ, per germline.

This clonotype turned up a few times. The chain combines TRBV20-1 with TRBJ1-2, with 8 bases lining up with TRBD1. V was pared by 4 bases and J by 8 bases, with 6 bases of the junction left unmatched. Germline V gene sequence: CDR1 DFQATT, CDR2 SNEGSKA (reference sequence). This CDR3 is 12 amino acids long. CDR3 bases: TGCAGTGCTAACCAGGGGGCGAAGGGCTACACCTTC. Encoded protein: CSANQGAKGYTF.

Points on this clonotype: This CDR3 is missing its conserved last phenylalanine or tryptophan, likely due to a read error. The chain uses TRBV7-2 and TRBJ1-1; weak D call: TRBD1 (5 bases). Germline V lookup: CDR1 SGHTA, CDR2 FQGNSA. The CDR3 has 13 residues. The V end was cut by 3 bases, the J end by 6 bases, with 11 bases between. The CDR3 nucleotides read TGTGCCAGCAGCTTGGGAGGGGCCGCTGAAGCTTTCTCT. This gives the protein CASSLGGAAEAFS.